Sequencing of this T cell receptor (beta chain) was carried out in a study of early T cells in non-severe SARS-CoV-2 infection. The germline V gene has CDR1 SQVTM and CDR2 ANQGSEA. The CDR3 covers 13 residues. V lost 6 bases and J 2 bases, leaving 11 bases between the germline ends. This clonotype was seen repeatedly, ten times or more. TCRdb redid the calling of the 5' RACE reads with MiXCR, one entry per CDR3 protein. The sample includes about 71,000 distinct CDR3 sequences, about an eighth seen only once; the top ten take 11% to 15%. The receptor comes from an adult who was a healthcare worker with PCR-confirmed SARS-CoV-2 infection or an uninfected control (not recorded which). Sequenced material: whole blood. This chain uses TRBV29-1 with TRBJ1-5, with D maybe TRBD1 (5 bases). Here the CDR3 DNA reads TGCAGCGTCTGGGACCTGGGCAATCAGCCCCAGCATTTT. This codes for CSVWDLGNQPQHF.